This TCR beta chain was recovered during a study of blood T cell repertoires in COVID-19. Method: immunoSEQ multiplex PCR; TCRdb's copy keeps in-frame clones and lacks some. The table has 100,000 or so clones, about 80% seen once. V shed 4 bases and J shed 4 bases, with 13 bases lying between them. Germline V gene lookup returns CDR1 LGHDT and CDR2 YNNKEL (reference sequence). The CDR3 covers 14 residues. The chain combines TRBV3-1 (or the pseudogene TRBV3-2) with TRBJ1-2; the D is unclear. The receptor's source is a man aged 55 to 70 with acute or convalescent COVID-19. Source material: peripheral blood. The CDR3: CASSPRSGPYGYTF. The CDR3 DNA sequence: TGTGCCAGCAGCCCACGGAGCGGGCCCTATGGCTACACCTTC.